Below are 29 T cell receptor beta chains sequenced from a single sample in a study of liver allograft versus peripheral blood T cells (dated by TCRdb to about 2020). Some background on the complete study: The study compared the T cell receptor repertoires present in transplanted livers with the repertoires present in the peripheral blood of liver transplant recipients.

Reads for this sample came from an Illumina MiSeq. TCRdb cleaned the public reads at Q25 with fastp, built clones with MiXCR and kept in-frame beta chains. CDR3 protein sequences are deduplicated, and each keeps its most common genes and DNA. The sample data list thousands of distinct CDR3 sequences, and around a sixth of these were observed just once. The top ten constitute approximately 58% of the sample. These receptors came from a human patient who had a liver transplant. Once a transplant has taken place, some T cells may be donor derived.

This clonotype was recorded a few times. The chain carries TRBV5-6 and TRBJ1-3, with a possible D match to TRBD1 (5 bases). The CDR3 sequence is 14 residues long. Germline values: CDR1 SGHDT, CDR2 YYEEEE. V was cut by 6 bases and J by 4 bases, with 14 bases left in between. CDR3 sequence: CASTLSGLGNTIYF. The CDR3 region has the DNA TGTGCCAGCACCCTTTCAGGGTTAGGAAACACCATATATTTT.

This clonotype was recorded a few times. The DNA for the CDR3 is TGTGCCAGCGTTGGGACAGGGCCGGGTGGCTACACCTTC. Translation gives CASVGTGPGGYTF. J is TRBJ1-2 and V is TRBV9; 9 bases agree with TRBD1. V lost 7 bases and J lost 7; bases outside the gene matches: 8. In germline, CDR1 is SGDLS, CDR2 YYNGEE. The CDR3 has 13 residues.

This clonotype was observed a few times. This chain uses TRBV7-9 with TRBJ1-4; 8 nucleotides align to TRBD1. The V gene end was trimmed by 5 bases and the J gene end by 6 bases; junction bases not matched to a gene: 5. Germline V gene sequence: CDR1 SEHNR, CDR2 FQNEAQ (reference sequence). This CDR3 is 14 amino acids long. The CDR3 nucleotides are TGTGCCAGCAGCCCGGACAGGGAGGATGAAAAACTGTTTTTT. Translated, it gives CASSPDREDEKLFF.

This clonotype has just a few counts. The gene calls are TRBV27 and TRBJ2-7, with D perhaps matching TRBD1 (5 bases). This CDR3 comprises 13 residues. V lost 5 bases and J lost 1, with 9 bases in between. Germline lookup yields CDR1 MNHEY and CDR2 SMNVEV (reference sequence). The CDR3 here is CASSLRQSYEQYF. CDR3 sequence (DNA): TGTGCCAGCAGTCTCCGACAGTCCTACGAGCAGTACTTC.

The J gene is TRBJ2-7, the V gene TRBV7-9; no clear D gene. The V end was cut by 3 bases, the J end by 5 bases, with 11 bases between. This CDR3 is built from 13 residues. Germline loops: CDR1 SEHNR, CDR2 FQNEAQ (reference sequence). This chain's CDR3 is CASSLEGFDEQYF. CDR3 bases: TGTGCCAGCAGCTTGGAAGGGTTCGACGAGCAGTACTTC.

This clonotype was seen many times. The V gene is TRBV7-9, the J gene TRBJ1-1; 9 bases are a match to TRBD1. This CDR3 spans 15 amino acids. Looked up from germline, CDR1 is SEHNR and CDR2 is FQNEAQ (reference sequence). Trimming removed 4 bases from V and 8 bases from J; junction bases left unmatched: 11. The CDR3 here is CASSSLGTGNWEAFF. The DNA of the CDR3 is TGTGCCAGCAGCTCATTAGGGACAGGGAACTGGGAAGCTTTCTTT. Looking up the rest from reference TRBV7-9 and TRBJ1-1 gives the full variable domain: DTGVSQNPRHKITKRGQNVTFRCDPISEHNRLYWYRQTLGQGPEFLTYFQNEAQLEKSRLLSDRFSAERPKGSFSTLEIQRTEQGDSAMYLCASSSLGTGNWEAFFGQGTRLTVV.

This clonotype has more than one count but fewer than ten. The rearrangement joins TRBV27 to TRBJ2-1; D may be TRBD2 (5 bases). With 3 bases removed from V and 10 bases from J, the gap between germline ends came to 10 bases. Germline V gene data show CDR1 as MNHEY and CDR2 as SMNVEV (reference sequence). The CDR3 contains 12 residues. CDR3 protein: CASSFSGGEQFF. The CDR3 DNA reads as TGTGCCAGCAGTTTCAGCGGCGGGGAGCAGTTCTTC.

This clonotype was found many times. The gene calls are TRBV6-1 and TRBJ1-2; tentative D call: TRBD1 (5 bases). The germline V gene has CDR1 MNHNS and CDR2 SASEGT. V was shortened by 0 bases and J by 1 base, with 12 bases between the two germline ends. The CDR3 is 16 amino acids. CDR3 bases: TGTGCCAGCAGTGAAGCTCCGGGACTGGGTAACTATGGCTACACCTTC. This encodes CASSEAPGLGNYGYTF.

This clonotype was found many times. V is TRBV29-1 and J is TRBJ1-1, with D perhaps TRBD1 (6 bases). The germline V gene has CDR1 SQVTM and CDR2 ANQGSEA. This CDR3 has 10 residues. With 7 bases removed from V and 9 bases from J, the gap between germline ends came to 12 bases. The DNA for the CDR3 is TGCAGCGACAGGGCGAACCAAGCTTTCTTT. This translates into CSDRANQAFF.

V and J are TRBV9 and TRBJ2-7; D is undetermined. The ends were cut back, 3 bases at V and 2 bases at J, with 9 bases in the middle. The V gene's germline CDR1 is SGDLS and CDR2 YYNGEE. The CDR3 totals 13 residues. The chain's CDR3 is CASSAGSPYEQYF. The CDR3 DNA reads TGTGCCAGCAGCGCTGGTTCCCCCTACGAGCAGTACTTC. The full variable domain, with the rest looked up from reference TRBV9 and TRBJ2-7, is DSGVTQTPKHLITATGQRVTLRCSPRSGDLSVYWYQQSLDQGLQFLIQYYNGEERAKGNILERFSAQQFPDLHSELNLSSLELGDSALYFCASSAGSPYEQYFGPGTRLTVT.

As to this clonotype: Since a much larger clone is just one base distant, this may be a read error. The CDR3 loop is CSSEGANTEALF. CDR3 DNA sequence: TGCAGCTCAGAGGGGGCGAACACTGAAGCTTTATTT. V gene TRBV29-1 combines with J gene TRBJ1-1; 7 nucleotides align to TRBD1. CDR3 length: 12 amino acids. Germline values: CDR1 SQVTM, CDR2 ANQGSEA.

This clonotype has a handful of counts. The J gene is TRBJ2-5, the V gene TRBV5-5; D remains ambiguous. Trimming stripped 4 bases from V and 1 base from J, with 20 bases between. The CDR3 is 17 amino acids. Germline CDR1 reads SGHKS; CDR2 reads YYEKEE (reference sequence). Written as DNA, the CDR3 is TGTGCCAGCAGCACCGGTAGGGCAGTAACAGTCCAAGAGACCCAGTACTTC. It translates to CASSTGRAVTVQETQYF.

The CDR3 protein is CSLAGLGHEQFF. The CDR3 coding sequence is TGCAGTCTAGCGGGGCTCGGCCATGAGCAGTTCTTC. The V and J genes are TRBV20-1 and TRBJ2-1; 9 nucleotides line up with TRBD2. Germline values: CDR1 DFQATT, CDR2 SNEGSKA (reference sequence). The junction had 7 bases not matched to a gene; V was cut back by 8 bases and J by 8 bases. The CDR3 sequence is 12 residues long.

This clonotype turned up a few times. The gene calls are TRBV27 and TRBJ1-1; no clear D. The CDR3 loop spans 12 amino acids. V was pared by 6 bases and J by 4 bases, with 9 bases between. Germline-derived CDR1 and CDR2 are MNHEY and SMNVEV (reference sequence). The CDR3 reads CASSNLLTEAFF. CDR3 nucleotide sequence: TGTGCCAGCAGCAATTTACTCACTGAAGCTTTCTTT.

Ten or more counts support this clonotype. The chain uses TRBV27 and TRBJ2-3; TRBD1 or TRBD2 may be the D gene (5 bases each). V lost 2 bases to trimming and J lost 4 bases, with 10 bases between them. The germline V gene has CDR1 MNHEY and CDR2 SMNVEV (reference sequence). The CDR3 consists of 14 residues. CDR3 amino acids: CASSLVGEPDTQYF. The CDR3 region has the DNA TGTGCCAGCAGTTTAGTGGGGGAGCCAGATACGCAGTATTTT.

The sample holds a few counts of this clonotype. This chain's CDR3 is CAWSVGEDTEAFF. The DNA of the CDR3 is TGTGCCTGGAGTGTGGGGGAAGACACTGAAGCTTTCTTT. The chain employs TRBV30 and TRBJ1-1, with D tentatively TRBD1 (5 bases). The CDR3 loop spans 13 amino acids. V dropped 0 bases and J dropped 3 bases, with 8 bases sitting between them. Germline V gene data show CDR1 as GTSNPN and CDR2 as SVGIG (reference sequence).

This clonotype was detected many times. The rearrangement joins TRBV27 to TRBJ1-6; D call uncertain. CDR1 MNHEY and CDR2 SMNVEV come from the germline V gene (reference sequence). Trimming removed 2 bases at V and 9 bases at J, with 11 bases between. The CDR3 runs to 14 residues. For the CDR3, the DNA is TGTGCCAGCAGTTTAGGGCTTACGGGTTCACCCCTCCACTTT. Translated, it gives CASSLGLTGSPLHF.

This clonotype turned up a few times. This rearrangement joins TRBV12-3 or TRBV12-4 to TRBJ1-2; D ambiguous. Deletions cut 5 bases from V and 4 bases from J, with 11 bases between. This CDR3 spans 13 amino acids. As DNA, the CDR3 is TGTGCCAGCAGTGAGACATTAGCCTATGGCTACACCTTC. This gives the protein CASSETLAYGYTF.

The sample holds many counts of this clonotype. This chain joins TRBV7-2 and TRBJ2-3, with a possible D match to TRBD2 (5 bases). Trimming shortened V by 4 bases and J by 1 base, and 12 bases separated the two germline ends. Germline lookup yields CDR1 SGHTA and CDR2 FQGNSA. The CDR3 totals 15 residues. CDR3 sequence reads: CASSSLSGRTDTQYF. The CDR3 region has the DNA TGTGCCAGCAGCTCCTTGAGCGGCCGCACAGATACGCAGTATTTT.

By share, this clonotype counts as medium-sized. The chain is built from TRBV13 and TRBJ2-1; D possibly corresponds to TRBD1 (6 bases). There are 15 residues in the CDR3. V was pared by 5 bases and J by 2 bases, with 13 bases between. The V gene's germline CDR1 is PRHDT and CDR2 FYEKMQ (reference sequence). In nucleotides, the CDR3 is TGTGCCAGCAGCAGTTACAGGGTAACCTACAATGAGCAGTTCTTC. It specifies CASSSYRVTYNEQFF.

This clonotype has ten or more counts. The chain couples TRBV6-5 to TRBJ1-2; D remains ambiguous. Trimming took 5 bases from V and 4 from J, leaving 14 bases between them. CDR3 length: 14 amino acids. Germline CDR1 reads MNHEY; CDR2 reads SVGAGI. For the CDR3, the DNA is TGTGCCAGCAGTCGGCTGGCGGCGTCCTATGGCTACACCTTC. Translated: CASSRLAASYGYTF.

The chain couples TRBV5-6 to TRBJ1-2; tentatively, D is TRBD1 (6 bases). The CDR3 has 13 amino acids. CDR1 and CDR2 from the germline V gene are SGHDT and YYEEEE. V was cut by 3 bases and J by 8 bases, with 14 bases left in between. CDR3: CASSSSGTHGYTF. The CDR3 DNA is TGTGCCAGCAGCTCCTCCGGGACACACGGCTACACCTTC.

There are a few counts of this clonotype. V is TRBV7-9 and J is TRBJ1-4; tentative D call: TRBD1 (6 bases). There are 14 residues in the CDR3. V was trimmed by 8 bases and J by 0 bases, leaving 10 bases between them. The germline V gene has CDR1 SEHNR and CDR2 FQNEAQ (reference sequence). Here the CDR3 reads CASEGGTTNEKLFF. The CDR3 nucleotides read TGTGCCAGCGAAGGGGGGACAACTAATGAAAAACTGTTTTTT.

This clonotype was observed a handful of times. The CDR3 DNA reads TGTGCTAGTGGTTTACAGGGAAGACAGCCCCAGCATTTT. Protein sequence: CASGLQGRQPQHF. The chain recombines TRBV12-5 with TRBJ1-5; possibly TRBD1 for D (6 bases). V dropped 3 bases and J dropped 7 bases, with 10 bases sitting between them. CDR1 is LGHNT and CDR2 is FRNRAP in the germline V gene. The CDR3 is 13 amino acids.

The chain employs TRBV28 and TRBJ2-7, with D perhaps TRBD1 or TRBD2 (5 bases each). The V gene lost 3 bases and the J gene lost 3 bases, with 15 bases spanning the gap. This CDR3 contains 15 residues. Looked up from germline, CDR1 is MDHEN and CDR2 is SYDVKM. In DNA form, the CDR3 reads TGTGCCAGCAGTTTCCCCGGGACGGTAAACTACGAGCAGTACTTC. Protein product: CASSFPGTVNYEQYF.

The chain uses TRBV7-9 and TRBJ1-2, with D unclear. The germline V and J ends were trimmed by 4 bases and 4 bases, with 10 bases remaining between them. CDR3 size: 13 residues. Germline V gives CDR1 SEHNR, CDR2 FQNEAQ (reference sequence). CDR3 region: CASSSGGLYGYTF. In nucleotides, the CDR3 is TGTGCCAGCAGCTCGGGAGGACTCTATGGCTACACCTTC.

This clonotype appeared a few times. V and J are TRBV9 and TRBJ2-1; D is tentatively TRBD1 or TRBD2 (5 bases each). V lost 2 bases to trimming and J lost 8 bases, with 20 bases between them. Germline CDR1 and CDR2: SGDLS and YYNGEE. The CDR3 runs to 16 residues. Here the CDR3 DNA reads TGTGCCAGCAGCGTTAGCCGGGACCAACGAACCGATGAGCAGTTCTTC. This sequence encodes CASSVSRDQRTDEQFF.

The rearrangement links TRBV9 to TRBJ2-1; the match to TRBD2 covers 8 bases. J was trimmed by 1 base and V by 0 bases; bases with no gene match: 6. The CDR3 spans 17 residues. Germline assignment: CDR1 SGDLS and CDR2 YYNGEE. The CDR3 reads CASSVDVQRGSYNEQFF. Here the CDR3 DNA reads TGTGCCAGCAGCGTAGATGTGCAGCGGGGGTCCTACAATGAGCAGTTCTTC. The full variable domain, in which reference TRBV9 and TRBJ2-1 provide the parts outside the CDR3, is DSGVTQTPKHLITATGQRVTLRCSPRSGDLSVYWYQQSLDQGLQFLIQYYNGEERAKGNILERFSAQQFPDLHSELNLSSLELGDSALYFCASSVDVQRGSYNEQFFGPGTRLTVL.

The V and J genes are TRBV11-2 and TRBJ1-3; D remains unclear. This CDR3 comprises 15 residues. Germline loops: CDR1 SGHAT, CDR2 FQNNGV. Trimming took 2 bases from V and 0 from J, leaving 8 bases between them. CDR3: CASSLSMTSGNTIYF. Here the CDR3 DNA reads TGTGCCAGCAGCTTATCGATGACCTCTGGAAACACCATATATTTT.